The 17 T cell receptor beta chains below were found in one sample sequenced in a study of tumor-infiltrating lymphocytes in primary liver carcinoma. Extraction also yielded germline DNA, while blood RNA was obtained from unsorted whole blood. The input was approximately 500 ng total RNA; TCR beta cDNA was made from it with a constant-region primer. Library construction for TCR beta comprised three nested multiplex PCR rounds performed with slightly modified ARM-PCR. Both of the initial two PCR rounds ran for nine to eleven cycles and employed TRBV1-TRBV30 forward primers alongside a C-beta reverse primer. MiXCR, applied by TCRdb to the multiplex PCR reads, yields one record per CDR3 protein. The profile covers about 350,000 distinct CDR3 sequences, with roughly two thirds appearing a single time and about 6.5% taken by the ten largest. Material: peripheral blood. Source of these receptors: a man between 35 and 55 years old with primary liver carcinoma and hepatitis B virus infection.

Regarding this clonotype: A much larger clonotype is one base distant, so this may be a read error. The rearrangement uses TRBV10-3 and TRBJ2-7, with D maybe TRBD1 (5 bases). Germline lookup yields CDR1 ENHRY and CDR2 SYGVKD. CDR3 length: 15 residues. For the CDR3, the DNA is TGTGCCATCACTGAGTCGACAGAACTAAACTACGAGCAGTACTTC. Its protein product is CAITESTELNYEQYF.

On this clonotype: A read error may produce the germline difference seen at one junction end. The chain combines TRBV4-2 with TRBJ2-7; D possibly corresponds to TRBD1 (5 bases). CDR3 size: 15 residues. Germline CDR1 and CDR2: LGHNA and YNFKEQ. The CDR3 DNA reads TGTACCAGCAGCCAAAATCGGACAAGGCCGTACGAGCAGTACTTC. This codes for CTSSQNRTRPYEQYF.

In its sample, this clonotype was seen a few times. The CDR3 here is CASSSKNTGELFF. The CDR3 region has the DNA TGCGCCAGCAGCTCTAAGAACACCGGGGAGCTGTTTTTT. The chain uses TRBV5-1 and TRBJ2-2; unclear D gene. V lost 3 bases to trimming and J lost 1 base, with 4 bases between them. The germline CDR1 and CDR2 sequences are SGHRS and YFSETQ. This CDR3 contains 13 residues. Looking up the rest from reference TRBV5-1 and TRBJ2-2 gives the full variable domain: KAGVTQTPRYLIKTRGQQVTLSCSPISGHRSVSWYQQTPGQGLQFLFEYFSETQRNKGNFPGRFSGRQFSNSRSEMNVSTLELGDSALYLCASSSKNTGELFFGEGSRLTVL.

The CDR3 nucleotides read TGTGCCAGCAGTGAAGGACCAGCCTTGAGCGGGGCCAACGTCCTGACTTTC. Translated, it gives CASSEGPALSGANVLTF. The rearrangement joins TRBV6-1 to TRBJ2-6; D ambiguous. Per germline, CDR1 MNHNS and CDR2 SASEGT. The CDR3 spans 17 residues. V shed 1 base and J shed 4 bases, with 14 bases lying between them.

As for this clonotype: As the CDR3 is not closed by the conserved phenylalanine or tryptophan, this likely results from a read error. This chain joins TRBV11-2 and TRBJ2-3; D remains unclear. Germline values: CDR1 SGHAT, CDR2 FQNNGV. The CDR3 has 15 amino acids. CDR3 amino acids: CASSLAGRSTDTQYI. The CDR3 coding sequence is TGTGCCAGCAGCTTAGCCGGCAGGAGCACAGATACACAGTATATT.

The sample holds many counts of this clonotype. The chain employs TRBV6-1 and TRBJ2-5; D is ambiguous. From germline, CDR1 is MNHNS and CDR2 SASEGT. V lost 1 base to trimming and J lost 8 bases, with 5 bases between them. This CDR3 spans 11 amino acids. The CDR3 protein is CASSEGITQYF. The CDR3 DNA sequence: TGTGCCAGCAGTGAAGGTATCACCCAGTACTTC.

A word on this clonotype: A read error is likely, as this CDR3 ends without the conserved phenylalanine or tryptophan. The chain couples TRBV7-8 to TRBJ2-1, with 7 bases aligning to TRBD2. The CDR3 extends over 13 amino acids. The V gene end was trimmed by 0 bases and the J gene end by 7 bases; junction bases not matched to a gene: 0. CDR1 and CDR2 (germline): SGHVS, FQNEAQ. The DNA for the CDR3 is TGTGCCAGCAGCTTAGCGGGAGGGAATGAGCAGTTCTTA. Translated, it gives CASSLAGGNEQFL.

Turning to this clonotype: A read error is possible here, since a much larger clone lies one base away. The V gene is TRBV6-1, the J gene TRBJ2-2, with 7 positions matching TRBD1. CDR3 length equals 16 residues. The germline CDR1 and CDR2 sequences are MNHNS and SASEGT. CDR3 sequence reads: CASSERRGRGSGELLF. In DNA form, the CDR3 reads TGTGCCAGCAGTGAAAGAAGGGGCAGGGGGTCCGGGGAGCTGTTATTT.

This clonotype was observed a handful of times. The chain recombines TRBV10-3 with TRBJ2-2, with 8 bases matching TRBD1. This CDR3 is built from 14 residues. The V segment lost 5 bases and the J segment 8 bases; nucleotides outside the gene matches: 7. Germline CDR1 is ENHRY and CDR2 is SYGVKD. In nucleotides, the CDR3 is TGTGCCATCAGTAAGGACAGGGATGGTGGGGAGCTGTTTTTT. The encoded protein is CAISKDRDGGELFF.

With respect to this clonotype: This is likely a read error, given that the CDR3 carries no conserved phenylalanine or tryptophan at its end. This chain connects TRBV4-1 to TRBJ2-2, with D possibly matching TRBD2 (5 bases). Trimming removed 0 bases from V and 7 bases from J, with 12 bases in between. This CDR3 has 15 amino acids. Germline V CDR1 and CDR2: MGHRA, YSYEKL. The CDR3 here is CASSQEEAVYGELFS. In nucleotides, the CDR3 is TGCGCCAGCAGCCAAGAGGAGGCCGTTTACGGGGAGCTGTTTTCT.

On this clonotype: This may stem from a read error, because a much larger clone lies one nucleotide away. The chain uses TRBV29-1 and TRBJ2-3; D may match TRBD1 or TRBD2 (5 bases each). CDR3 length: 15 residues. Germline V gives CDR1 SQVTM, CDR2 ANQGSEA. The CDR3 reads CGADLPWGTTDTQYF. The CDR3 region has the DNA TGCGGCGCCGACCTACCCTGGGGGACCACAGATACGCAGTATTTT.

A remark on this clonotype: This may arise from a read error, as a much more abundant clone is one base away. The chain is built from TRBV10-3 and TRBJ2-3; D is unclear. V lost 2 bases to trimming and J lost 5 bases, with 5 bases between them. From germline, CDR1 is ENHRY and CDR2 SYGVKD. The CDR3 extends over 12 amino acids. The CDR3 here is CAISEGLDTQYF. CDR3 nucleotides: TGTGCCATCAGTGAGGGGCTAGATACGCAGTATTTT.

Notes on this clonotype: The germline gene is not matched at one end of the junction; a read error may be the cause. CDR3 DNA: TGTACCAGCAGCTTAGGAACGGGGTCTAGATCGCAGTATTTT. Amino acids: CTSSLGTGSRSQYF. This sequence joins TRBV11-2 and TRBJ2-3; perhaps TRBD2 as D (5 bases). The CDR3 runs to 14 residues. The germline V gene has CDR1 SGHAT and CDR2 FQNNGV.

The chain employs TRBV21-1 and TRBJ2-1; TRBD2 reflects the table's D call only, with no check against the DNA. TRBV21-1 is an annotated pseudogene. CDR3 size: 14 residues. The DNA for the CDR3 is TGTACCAGCAGTAAAGACGGAGGCCCCAATGAGCAGTTCTTC. It encodes CTSSKDGGPNEQFF.

This clonotype was detected once. An end of the junction does not agree with germline; a read error may underlie this. The chain carries TRBV6-5 and TRBJ1-5, with D hard to call. This CDR3 is built from 13 residues. Germline CDR1 reads MNHEY; CDR2 reads SVGAGI. The CDR3 region has the DNA TGTGCCAGCAGTTACTCGAGGAATCGGCCCCAGCATTTT. Its protein is CASSYSRNRPQHF.

Note on this clonotype: Without the conserved terminal phenylalanine or tryptophan, this CDR3 likely stems from a read error. The chain is built from TRBV11-3 and TRBJ1-1; no firm D call. The CDR3 covers 13 residues. The V end was cut by 3 bases, the J end by 4 bases, with 9 bases between. In germline, CDR1 is SGHNT, CDR2 YENEEA. CDR3 in amino acids: CASSLQRFTEAFY. As DNA, the CDR3 is TGTGCCAGCAGCTTGCAACGTTTCACTGAAGCTTTCTAT.

With regard to this clonotype: The junction does not match germline at one end; this may be a read error. This chain joins TRBV11-1 and TRBJ2-7, with 10 bases lining up with TRBD2. The CDR3 runs 15 residues. The V gene's germline CDR1 is SGHAT and CDR2 FQDESV (reference sequence). The CDR3 region is CDSSSTSGTSYEQYF. The CDR3 DNA is TGTGACAGCAGCTCAACTAGCGGGACCTCCTATGAGCAGTACTTC.